This T cell receptor (beta chain) is from a study of technical replicates of blood from a few donors. This CDR3 contains 19 residues. Germline CDR1 MGHRA, CDR2 YSYEKL. Trimming at V came to 1 base and at J to 4 bases, leaving 16 bases not matched to a gene. Clones were read by immunoSEQ multiplex PCR, and TCRdb kept only the in-frame ones, dropping some. The top ten clones hold 0.2% to 0.3% of a sample with 85,000 to 100,000 clones, around 93% of them seen once. V gene TRBV4-1 combines with J gene TRBJ1-3, with 7 bases identical to TRBD1. This TCR was sampled from a human donor in good health. The sequencing sample was made of T cells isolated from PBMCs. The CDR3 coding sequence is TGCGCCAGCAGCCAAGTGTGGAGTCTAGAGACAGGGACAGGAAACACCATATATTTT. Translation gives CASSQVWSLETGTGNTIYF.